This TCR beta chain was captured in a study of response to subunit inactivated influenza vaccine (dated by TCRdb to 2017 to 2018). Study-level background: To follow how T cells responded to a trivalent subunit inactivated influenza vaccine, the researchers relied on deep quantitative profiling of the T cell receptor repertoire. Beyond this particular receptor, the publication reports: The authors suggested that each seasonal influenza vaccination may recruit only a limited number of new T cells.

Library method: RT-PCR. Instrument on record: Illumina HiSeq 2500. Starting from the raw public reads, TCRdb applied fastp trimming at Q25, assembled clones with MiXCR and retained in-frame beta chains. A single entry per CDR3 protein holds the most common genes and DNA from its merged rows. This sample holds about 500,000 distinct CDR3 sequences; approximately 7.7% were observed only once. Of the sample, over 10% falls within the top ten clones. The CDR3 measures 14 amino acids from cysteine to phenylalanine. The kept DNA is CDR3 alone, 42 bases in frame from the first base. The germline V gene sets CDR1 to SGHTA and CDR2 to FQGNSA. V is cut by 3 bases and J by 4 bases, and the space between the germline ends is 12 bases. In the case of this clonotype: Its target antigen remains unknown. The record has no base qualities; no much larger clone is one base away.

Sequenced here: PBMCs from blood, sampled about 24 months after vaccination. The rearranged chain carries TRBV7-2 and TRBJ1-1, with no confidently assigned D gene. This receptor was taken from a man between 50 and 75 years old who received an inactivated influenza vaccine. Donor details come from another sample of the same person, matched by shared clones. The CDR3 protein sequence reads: CASSFPFRSTEAFF. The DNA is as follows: TGTGCCAGCAGCTTTCCCTTCCGGAGCACTGAAGCTTTCTTT.